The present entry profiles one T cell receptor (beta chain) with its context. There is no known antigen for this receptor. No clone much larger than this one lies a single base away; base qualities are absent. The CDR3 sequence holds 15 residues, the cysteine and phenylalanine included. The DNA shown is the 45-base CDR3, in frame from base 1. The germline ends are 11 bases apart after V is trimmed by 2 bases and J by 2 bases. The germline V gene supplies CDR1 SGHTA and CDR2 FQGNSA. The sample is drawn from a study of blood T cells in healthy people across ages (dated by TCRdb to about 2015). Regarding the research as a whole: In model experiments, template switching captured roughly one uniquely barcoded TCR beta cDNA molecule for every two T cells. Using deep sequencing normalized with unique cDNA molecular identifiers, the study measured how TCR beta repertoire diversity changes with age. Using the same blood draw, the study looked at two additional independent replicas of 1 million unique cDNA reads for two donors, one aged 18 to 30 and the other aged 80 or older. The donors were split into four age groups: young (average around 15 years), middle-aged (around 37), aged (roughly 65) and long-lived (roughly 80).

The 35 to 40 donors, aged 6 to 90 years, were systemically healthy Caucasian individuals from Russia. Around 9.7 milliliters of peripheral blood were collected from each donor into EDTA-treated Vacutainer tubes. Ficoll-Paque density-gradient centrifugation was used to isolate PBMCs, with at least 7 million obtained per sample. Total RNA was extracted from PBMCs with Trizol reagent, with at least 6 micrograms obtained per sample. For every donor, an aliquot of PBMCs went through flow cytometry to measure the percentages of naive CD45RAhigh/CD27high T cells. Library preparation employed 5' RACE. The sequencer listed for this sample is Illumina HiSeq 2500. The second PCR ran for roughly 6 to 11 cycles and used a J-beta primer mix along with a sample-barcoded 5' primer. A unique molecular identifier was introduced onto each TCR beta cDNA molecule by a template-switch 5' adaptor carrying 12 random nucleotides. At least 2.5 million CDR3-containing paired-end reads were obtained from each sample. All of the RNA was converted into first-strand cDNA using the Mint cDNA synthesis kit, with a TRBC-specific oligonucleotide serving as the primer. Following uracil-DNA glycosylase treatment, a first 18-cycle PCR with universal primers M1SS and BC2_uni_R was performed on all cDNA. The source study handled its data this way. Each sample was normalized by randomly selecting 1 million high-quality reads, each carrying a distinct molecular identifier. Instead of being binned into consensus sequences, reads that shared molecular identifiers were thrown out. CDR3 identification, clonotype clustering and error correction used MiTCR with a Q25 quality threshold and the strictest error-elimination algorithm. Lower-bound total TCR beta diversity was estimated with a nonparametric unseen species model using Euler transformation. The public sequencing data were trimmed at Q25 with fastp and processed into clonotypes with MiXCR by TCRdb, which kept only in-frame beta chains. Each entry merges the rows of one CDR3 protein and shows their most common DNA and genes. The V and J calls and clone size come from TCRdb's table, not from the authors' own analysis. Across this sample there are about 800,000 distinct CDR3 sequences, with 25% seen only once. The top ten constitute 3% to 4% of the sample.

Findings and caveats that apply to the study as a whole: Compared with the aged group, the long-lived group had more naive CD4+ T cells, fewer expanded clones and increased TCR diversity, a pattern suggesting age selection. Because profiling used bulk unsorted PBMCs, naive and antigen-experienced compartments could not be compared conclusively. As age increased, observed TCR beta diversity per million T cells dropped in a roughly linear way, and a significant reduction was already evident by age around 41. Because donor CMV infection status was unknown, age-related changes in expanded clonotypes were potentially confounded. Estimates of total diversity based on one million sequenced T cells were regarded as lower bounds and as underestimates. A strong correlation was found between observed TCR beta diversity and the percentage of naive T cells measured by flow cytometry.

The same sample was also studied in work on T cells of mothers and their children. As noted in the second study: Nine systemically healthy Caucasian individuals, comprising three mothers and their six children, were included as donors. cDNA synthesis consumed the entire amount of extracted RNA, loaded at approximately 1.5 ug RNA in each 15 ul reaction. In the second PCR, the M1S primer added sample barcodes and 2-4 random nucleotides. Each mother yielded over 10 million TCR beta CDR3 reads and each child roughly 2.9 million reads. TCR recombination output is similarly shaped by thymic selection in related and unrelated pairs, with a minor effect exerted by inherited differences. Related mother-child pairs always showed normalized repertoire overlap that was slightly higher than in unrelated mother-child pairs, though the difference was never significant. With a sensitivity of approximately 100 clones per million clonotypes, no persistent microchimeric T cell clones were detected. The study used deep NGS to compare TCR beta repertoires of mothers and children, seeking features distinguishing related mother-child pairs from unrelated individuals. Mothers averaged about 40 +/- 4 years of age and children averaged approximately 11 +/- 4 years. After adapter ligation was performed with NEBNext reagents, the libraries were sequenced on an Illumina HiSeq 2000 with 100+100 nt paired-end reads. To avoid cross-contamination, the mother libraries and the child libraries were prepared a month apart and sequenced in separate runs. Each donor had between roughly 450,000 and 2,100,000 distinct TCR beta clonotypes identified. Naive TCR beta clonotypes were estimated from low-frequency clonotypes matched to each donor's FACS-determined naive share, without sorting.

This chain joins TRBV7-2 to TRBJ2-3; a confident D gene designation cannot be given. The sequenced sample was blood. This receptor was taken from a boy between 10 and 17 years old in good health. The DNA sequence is TGTGCCAGCAGCTTATACCCCAGAAACACAGATACGCAGTATTTT. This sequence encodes CASSLYPRNTDTQYF.